This T cell receptor (beta chain) was recorded in a study of response to subunit inactivated influenza vaccine. In germline, CDR1 is SGHTA, CDR2 FQGNSA. Trimming pared 1 base from V and 7 bases from J, leaving 19 bases between. CDR3 length: 16 residues. TCRdb re-derived calls from the RT-PCR reads in MiXCR, one entry per CDR3 protein. This sample has approximately 520,000 distinct CDR3 sequences, with about 25% found just once. Sequenced here: CD4+ T cells sorted from PBMCs, sampled 5 days after vaccination. This TCR was sampled from a man over 45 who received an inactivated influenza vaccine. The V gene is TRBV7-2, the J gene TRBJ2-5, with a weak D call TRBD1 (6 bases). The CDR3 nucleotides are TGTGCCAGCAGCTTAGGAGCCAGCAGGGGCCTTGGGACCCAGTACTTC. Amino acids: CASSLGASRGLGTQYF.